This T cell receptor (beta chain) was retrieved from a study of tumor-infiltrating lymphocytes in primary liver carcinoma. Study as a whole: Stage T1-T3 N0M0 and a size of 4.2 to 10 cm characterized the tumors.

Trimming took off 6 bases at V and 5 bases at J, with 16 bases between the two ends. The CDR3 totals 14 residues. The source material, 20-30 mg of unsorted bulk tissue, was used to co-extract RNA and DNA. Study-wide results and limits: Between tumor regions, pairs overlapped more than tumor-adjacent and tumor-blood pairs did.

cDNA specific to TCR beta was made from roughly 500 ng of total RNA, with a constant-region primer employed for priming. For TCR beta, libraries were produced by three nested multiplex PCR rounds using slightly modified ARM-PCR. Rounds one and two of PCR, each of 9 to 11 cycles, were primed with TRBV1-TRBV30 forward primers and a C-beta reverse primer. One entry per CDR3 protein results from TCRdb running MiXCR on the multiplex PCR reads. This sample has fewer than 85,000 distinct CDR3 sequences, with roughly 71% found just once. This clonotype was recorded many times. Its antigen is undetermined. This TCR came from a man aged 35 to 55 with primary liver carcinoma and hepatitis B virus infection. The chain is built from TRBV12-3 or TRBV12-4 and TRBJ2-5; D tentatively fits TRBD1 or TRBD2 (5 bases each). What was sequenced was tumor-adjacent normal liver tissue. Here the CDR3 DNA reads TGTGCCAGCAGAACCATGGGACCCTCGGAGACCCAGTACTTC. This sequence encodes CASRTMGPSETQYF.